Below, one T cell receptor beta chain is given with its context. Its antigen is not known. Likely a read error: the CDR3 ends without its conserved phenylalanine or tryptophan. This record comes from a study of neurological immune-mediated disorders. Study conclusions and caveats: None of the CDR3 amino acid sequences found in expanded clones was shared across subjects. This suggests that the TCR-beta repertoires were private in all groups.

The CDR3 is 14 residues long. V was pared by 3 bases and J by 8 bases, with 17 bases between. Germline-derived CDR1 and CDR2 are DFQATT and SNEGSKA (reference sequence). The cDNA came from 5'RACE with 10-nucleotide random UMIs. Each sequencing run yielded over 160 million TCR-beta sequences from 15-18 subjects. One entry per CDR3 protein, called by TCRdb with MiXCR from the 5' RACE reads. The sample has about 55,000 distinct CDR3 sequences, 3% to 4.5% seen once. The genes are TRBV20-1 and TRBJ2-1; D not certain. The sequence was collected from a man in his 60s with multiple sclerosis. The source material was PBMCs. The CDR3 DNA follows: TGCAGTGCTAGCAAGGTGGGCGGTCCCTATGAGCAGTTCAAC. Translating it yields CSASKVGGPYEQFN.